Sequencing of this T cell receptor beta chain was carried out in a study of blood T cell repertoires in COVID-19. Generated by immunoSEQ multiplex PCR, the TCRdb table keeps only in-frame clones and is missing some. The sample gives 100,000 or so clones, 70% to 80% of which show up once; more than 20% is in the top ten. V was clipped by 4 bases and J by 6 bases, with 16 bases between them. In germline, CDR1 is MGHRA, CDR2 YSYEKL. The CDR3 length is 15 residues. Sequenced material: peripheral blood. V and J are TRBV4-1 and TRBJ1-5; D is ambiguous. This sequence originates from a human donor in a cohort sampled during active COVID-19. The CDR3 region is CASSPFGGLGQPQHF. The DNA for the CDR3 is TGCGCCAGCAGCCCTTTCGGCGGGCTCGGTCAGCCCCAGCATTTT.